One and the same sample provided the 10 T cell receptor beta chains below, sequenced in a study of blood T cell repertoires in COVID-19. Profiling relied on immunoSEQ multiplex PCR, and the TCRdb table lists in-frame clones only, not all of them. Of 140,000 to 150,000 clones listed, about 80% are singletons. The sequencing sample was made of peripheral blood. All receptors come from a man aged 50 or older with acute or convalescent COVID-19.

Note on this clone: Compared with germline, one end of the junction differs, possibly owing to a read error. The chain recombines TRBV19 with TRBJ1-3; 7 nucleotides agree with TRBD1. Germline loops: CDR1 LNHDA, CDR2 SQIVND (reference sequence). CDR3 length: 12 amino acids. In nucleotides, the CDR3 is TGTGCCAGTAGTGAACGGCCCCGGGGACAGTCATTT. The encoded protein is CASSERPRGQSF.

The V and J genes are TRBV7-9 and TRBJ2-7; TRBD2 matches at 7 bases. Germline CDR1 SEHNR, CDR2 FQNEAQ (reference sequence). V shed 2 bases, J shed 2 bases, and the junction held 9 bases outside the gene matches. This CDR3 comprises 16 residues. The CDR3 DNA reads TGTGCCAGCAGCTTAAATAGCGGGTTTCTCCCCTACGAGCAGTACTTC. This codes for CASSLNSGFLPYEQYF.

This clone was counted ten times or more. The CDR3 DNA reads as TGTGCCAGCAGCAGTATAGCGGGGAACACCGGGGAGCTGTTTTTT. This codes for CASSSIAGNTGELFF. The gene calls are TRBV6-5 and TRBJ2-2; the match to TRBD2 covers 7 bases. Germline V gives CDR1 MNHEY, CDR2 SVGAGI. J gave up 1 base and V 6 bases, and 5 bases lay outside the gene matches. This CDR3 comprises 15 residues.

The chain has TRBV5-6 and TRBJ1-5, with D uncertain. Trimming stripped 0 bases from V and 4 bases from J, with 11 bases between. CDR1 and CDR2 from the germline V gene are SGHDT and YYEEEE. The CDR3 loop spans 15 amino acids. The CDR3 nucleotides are TGTGCCAGCAGCTTGGCCGTTCAGTTAAATCAGCCCCAGCATTTT. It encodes CASSLAVQLNQPQHF. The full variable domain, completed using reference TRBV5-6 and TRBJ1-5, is DAGVTQSPTHLIKTRGQQVTLRCSPKSGHDTVSWYQQALGQGPQFIFQYYEEEERQRGNFPDRFSGHQFPNYSSELNVNALLLGDSALYLCASSLAVQLNQPQHFGDGTRLSIL.

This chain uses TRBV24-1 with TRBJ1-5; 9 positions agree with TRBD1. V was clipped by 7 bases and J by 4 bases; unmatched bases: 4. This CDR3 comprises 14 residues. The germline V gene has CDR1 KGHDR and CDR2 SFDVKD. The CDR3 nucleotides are TGTGCCACCAGGGACAGGGGCGCAAATCAGCCCCAGCATTTT. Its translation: CATRDRGANQPQHF.

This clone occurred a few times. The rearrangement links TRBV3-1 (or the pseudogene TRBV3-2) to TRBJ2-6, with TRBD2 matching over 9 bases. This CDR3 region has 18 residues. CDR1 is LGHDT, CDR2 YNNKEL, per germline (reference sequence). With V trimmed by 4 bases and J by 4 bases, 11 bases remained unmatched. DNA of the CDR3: TGTGCCAGCAGCCCCCACGGGAAGCGGGGGGTCGGGGCCAACGTCCTGACTTTC. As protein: CASSPHGKRGVGANVLTF.

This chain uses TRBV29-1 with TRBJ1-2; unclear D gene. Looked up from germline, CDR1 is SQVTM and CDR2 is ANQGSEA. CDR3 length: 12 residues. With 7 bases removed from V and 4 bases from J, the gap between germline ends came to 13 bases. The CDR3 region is CSARSFLYGYTF. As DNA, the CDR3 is TGCAGCGCGAGGAGCTTCCTCTATGGCTACACCTTC. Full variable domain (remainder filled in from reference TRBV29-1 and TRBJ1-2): SAVISQKPSRDICQRGTSLTIQCQVDSQVTMMFWYRQQPGQSLTLIATANQGSEATYESGFVIDKFPISRPNLTFSTLTVSNMSPEDSSIYLCSARSFLYGYTFGSGTRLTVV.

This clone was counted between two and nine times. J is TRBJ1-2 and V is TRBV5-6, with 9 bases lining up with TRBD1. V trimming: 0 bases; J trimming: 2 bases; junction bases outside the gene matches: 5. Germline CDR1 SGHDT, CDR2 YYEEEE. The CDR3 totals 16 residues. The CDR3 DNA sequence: TGTGCCAGCAGCTTGGTCGGACAGGGGAGAAACTATGGCTACACCTTC. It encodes CASSLVGQGRNYGYTF.

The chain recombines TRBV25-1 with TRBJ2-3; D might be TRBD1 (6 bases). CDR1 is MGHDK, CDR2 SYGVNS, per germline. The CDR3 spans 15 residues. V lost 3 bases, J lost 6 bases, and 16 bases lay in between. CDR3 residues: CASSDPRDMGDTQYF. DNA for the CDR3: TGTGCCAGCAGTGACCCCCGGGACATGGGGGATACGCAGTATTTT.

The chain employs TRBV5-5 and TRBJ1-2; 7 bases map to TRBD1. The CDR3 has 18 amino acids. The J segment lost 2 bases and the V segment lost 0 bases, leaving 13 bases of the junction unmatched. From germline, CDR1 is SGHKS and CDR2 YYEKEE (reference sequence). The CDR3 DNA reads TGTGCCAGCAGCTTGGCACCGGGACAGAATTCTATAAACTATGGCTACACCTTC. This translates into CASSLAPGQNSINYGYTF.